The sequence of this T cell receptor (beta chain) was determined in a study of blood T cell repertoires in COVID-19. The overall study: The cDNA or gDNA used as material had been derived from T cells, B-cell-depleted T cells, or PBMCs.

Germline CDR1 reads SGHTA; CDR2 reads FQGTGA. Trimming cost V 5 bases and J 3 bases; bases outside gene matches: 6. The CDR3 extends over 16 amino acids. Those enrolled, adults aged 18 to 89 years, came from fewer than 25 US areas. Before they entered the study, exposed participants had met a COVID-19 case within 2 weeks. Generated by immunoSEQ multiplex PCR, the TCRdb table keeps only in-frame clones and is missing some. The table includes about 280,000 clones, around 80% detected once. This chain joins TRBV7-3 and TRBJ2-1; 11 bases are a match to TRBD2. The sequence was obtained from a man aged 40-55 years who had been exposed to COVID-19. Sequencing input: PBMCs or T cells enriched from blood (not recorded which). CDR3 residues: CASSPPGTSGYNEQFF. The CDR3 nucleotides are TGTGCCAGCAGCCCGCCCGGGACTAGCGGCTACAATGAGCAGTTCTTC.